This is a list of T cell receptor beta chains from one sample in a study of T cells after yellow fever vaccination. MiXCR, applied by TCRdb to the 5' RACE reads, yields one record per CDR3 protein. This sample carries 360,000 or so distinct CDR3 sequences, about 9.9% of them seen once, and the ten largest clones take roughly 18%. The starting material was PBMCs, obtained on the day of the first yellow fever vaccination. Receptor source: a young man who received the YFV17D yellow fever vaccine. Both conserved end residues are part of each CDR3. D genes are given only for firm matches. Where a row states a size, it is once, few, many or the class of an expanded clone; other rows omit it.

abundance: -; d_gene: -; v_gene: TRBV12-3/TRBV12-4; j_gene: TRBJ2-2; CDR3nt: TGTGCCAGCAGTTTCTCTTCCTGGAATACCGGGGAGCTGTTTTTT; CDR3aa: CASSFSSWNTGELFF
abundance: few; d_gene: TRBD2; v_gene: TRBV7-8; j_gene: TRBJ2-2; CDR3nt: TGTGCCAGCAGCCGTTACCGGGGGGAAAACACCGGGGAGCTGTTTTTT; CDR3aa: CASSRYRGENTGELFF
abundance: few; d_gene: TRBD1; v_gene: TRBV29-1; j_gene: TRBJ1-2; CDR3nt: TGCAGCGTGAGGACAGGGGCCGTCGGCTACACCTTC; CDR3aa: CSVRTGAVGYTF
abundance: many; d_gene: TRBD1; v_gene: TRBV3-1; j_gene: TRBJ2-3; CDR3nt: TGTGCCAGCAGCAGGGACAGGCGCACAGATACGCAGTATTTT; CDR3aa: CASSRDRRTDTQYF
abundance: few; d_gene: TRBD1; v_gene: TRBV9; j_gene: TRBJ2-4; CDR3nt: TGTGCCAGCCAAAAATGGGGACAGTCAGCCAAAAACATTCAGTACTTC; CDR3aa: CASQKWGQSAKNIQYF
abundance: -; d_gene: -; v_gene: TRBV7-9; j_gene: TRBJ1-1; CDR3nt: TGTGCCAGCAGCTCCGGGCCTTCCGGAGCTTTCTTT; CDR3aa: CASSSGPSGAFF
abundance: -; d_gene: -; v_gene: TRBV7-8; j_gene: TRBJ1-2; CDR3nt: TGTGCCAGCAGCTCGGACAGATGGTCCAGCTACACCTTC; CDR3aa: CASSSDRWSSYTF
abundance: many; d_gene: TRBD1; v_gene: TRBV7-2; j_gene: TRBJ2-1; CDR3nt: TGTGCCAGCAGCATAGGACAGGGGTCCTACTACAATGAGCAGTTCTTC; CDR3aa: CASSIGQGSYYNEQFF
abundance: few; d_gene: TRBD1; v_gene: TRBV7-2; j_gene: TRBJ1-6; CDR3nt: TGTGCCAGCAGCTTTGGGAGCGACAGGGGGTCACCCCTCCACTTT; CDR3aa: CASSFGSDRGSPLHF
abundance: few; d_gene: -; v_gene: TRBV20-1; j_gene: TRBJ1-1; CDR3nt: TGCAGTGCCATGGAACCGAACACTGAAGCTTTCTTT; CDR3aa: CSAMEPNTEAFF
abundance: -; d_gene: TRBD2; v_gene: TRBV9; j_gene: TRBJ2-2; CDR3nt: TGTGCCAGCAGCGTAGTCGGGGGGGGCCGCACCGGGGAGCTGTTTTTT; CDR3aa: CASSVVGGGRTGELFF
abundance: many; d_gene: TRBD1; v_gene: TRBV6-5; j_gene: TRBJ2-7; CDR3nt: TGTGCCAGCAGCTACCCTGACAGGGGGCAATACGAGCAGTACTTC; CDR3aa: CASSYPDRGQYEQYF
abundance: few; d_gene: -; v_gene: TRBV7-3; j_gene: TRBJ1-5; CDR3nt: TGTGCCAGCAACCCAATTCCGACGGTGGGGGATATACAGGGCAATCAGCCCCAGCATTTT; CDR3aa: CASNPIPTVGDIQGNQPQHF
abundance: few; d_gene: -; v_gene: TRBV3-1; j_gene: TRBJ2-3; CDR3nt: TGTGCCAGTGGAGGAGGGCGGCGCACAGATACGCAGTATTTT; CDR3aa: CASGGGRRTDTQYF
abundance: few; d_gene: TRBD1; v_gene: TRBV5-4; j_gene: TRBJ2-1; CDR3nt: TGTGCCAGCAGCTTTGACAGGGGGCGTCATAATGAGCAGTTCTTC; CDR3aa: CASSFDRGRHNEQFF
abundance: -; d_gene: -; v_gene: TRBV12-3/TRBV12-4; j_gene: TRBJ2-5; CDR3nt: TGTGCCAGCAGGGGGGCCCTCGGGACCGCTCAAGAGACCCAGTACTTC; CDR3aa: CASRGALGTAQETQYF
abundance: -; d_gene: TRBD2; v_gene: TRBV5-1; j_gene: TRBJ2-1; CDR3nt: TGCGCCAGCAGCTTGGCCCCTAGCGGGGGGGACAATGAGCAGTTCTTC; CDR3aa: CASSLAPSGGDNEQFF
abundance: -; d_gene: -; v_gene: TRBV3-1; j_gene: TRBJ2-1; CDR3nt: TGTGCCAGCAGCCAGAGAACGCGGGGAAGTTCCTACAATGAGCAGTTCTTC; CDR3aa: CASSQRTRGSSYNEQFF
abundance: few; d_gene: -; v_gene: TRBV10-3; j_gene: TRBJ2-1; CDR3nt: TGTGCCATCAGTGAGAGTCTCCCCTACTACAATGAGCAGTTCTTC; CDR3aa: CAISESLPYYNEQFF
abundance: few; d_gene: -; v_gene: TRBV5-1; j_gene: TRBJ1-5; CDR3nt: TGCGCCAGCAGCTTGGGTGACAGTAGCAATCAGCCCCAGCATTTT; CDR3aa: CASSLGDSSNQPQHF
abundance: many; d_gene: -; v_gene: TRBV11-2; j_gene: TRBJ1-6; CDR3nt: TGTGCCAGCAGCTTACATCCGGGTAGCAATTCACCCCTCCACTTT; CDR3aa: CASSLHPGSNSPLHF
abundance: -; d_gene: TRBD2; v_gene: TRBV15; j_gene: TRBJ2-3; CDR3nt: TGTGCCACCGCCCTTAGCGGGGGCGCAAGCACAGATACGCAGTATTTT; CDR3aa: CATALSGGASTDTQYF
abundance: few; d_gene: -; v_gene: TRBV5-1; j_gene: TRBJ2-3; CDR3nt: TGCGCCAGCAGAAGTTGGGCTAGCACAGATACGCAGTATTTT; CDR3aa: CASRSWASTDTQYF
abundance: -; d_gene: TRBD2; v_gene: TRBV7-9; j_gene: TRBJ2-3; CDR3nt: TGTGCCAGCAGCTTAGCGCTCACGGGGGGGCAGGCAGATACGCAGTATTTT; CDR3aa: CASSLALTGGQADTQYF
abundance: -; d_gene: TRBD1; v_gene: TRBV4-2; j_gene: TRBJ2-6; CDR3nt: TGTGCCAGCAGGGACAGGGAGCTGGCTGGGGCCAACGTCCTGACTTTC; CDR3aa: CASRDRELAGANVLTF
abundance: -; d_gene: -; v_gene: TRBV27; j_gene: TRBJ1-5; CDR3nt: TGTGCCAGCAGCCTGTCAGGCAAGGGTCAGCCCCAGCATTTT; CDR3aa: CASSLSGKGQPQHF
abundance: few; d_gene: TRBD2; v_gene: TRBV5-1; j_gene: TRBJ2-7; CDR3nt: TGCGCCAGCAGCTTGGCCCCCTCTAGCGGGGGTAAGTCCTACGAGCAGTACTTC; CDR3aa: CASSLAPSSGGKSYEQYF